This TCR beta chain is drawn from a study of monozygotic twins with cystic fibrosis. General observations from the study: Age, concordance and disease severity did not associate with shared CDR3 numbers. J usage was most co-twin-similar in 8 of 16 pairs, V in 13.

This table comes from immunoSEQ multiplex PCR, and its TCRdb copy is limited to in-frame clones, with some not included. The table records roughly 24,000 clones, roughly 97% of them present only once. V dropped 2 bases and J dropped 5; count of bases not matched to a gene: 12. CDR1 GTSNPN and CDR2 SVGIG come from the germline V gene (reference sequence). This CDR3 is 15 amino acids long. This clone has a single count. Its antigen is still unknown. The clonotype was recovered from a girl aged 10 to 17 with cystic fibrosis. Sequencing was done on a sample of blood. This chain joins TRBV30 and TRBJ2-7; 7 positions agree with TRBD1. CDR3 in DNA: TGTGCCTGGAGTCACTTCGGGACAGTTGGACACGAGCAGTACTTC. As protein: CAWSHFGTVGHEQYF. Complete variable domain (other parts from reference TRBV30 and TRBJ2-7): SQTIHQWPATLVQPVGSPLSLECTVEGTSNPNLYWYRQAAGRGLQLLFYSVGIGQISSEVPQNLSASRPQDRQFILSSKKLLLSDSGFYLCAWSHFGTVGHEQYFGPGTRLTVT.